This T cell receptor (beta chain) derives from a study of blood T cell repertoires in COVID-19. In the study overall: Italy, Spain and the United States were the sources of the convalescent and acute COVID-19 samples. The analysed material was cDNA or gDNA that came from T cells, B-cell-depleted T cells, or PBMCs.

This clone occurred once. Original data processing: Amplification of reference gene primers was used by the study to estimate nucleated cell counts. TCRdb keeps only in-frame clones here, not all; method: immunoSEQ multiplex PCR. Clone size and V and J calls were adopted from that table, with D and trimming inferred from the DNA. The profile shows about 290,000 clones, around 85% of them singletons. The CDR3 totals 15 residues. Looked up from germline, CDR1 is SGHTA and CDR2 is FQGNSA. V shed 1 base and J shed 3 bases, with 13 bases lying between them. The chain uses TRBV7-2 and TRBJ2-7, with D maybe TRBD2 (6 bases). The receptor's source is a woman in her forties or fifties with active or convalescent COVID-19. Sequencing used peripheral blood. The CDR3 protein is CASSLGSGTYYEQYF. The CDR3 nucleotides read TGTGCCAGCAGCTTAGGTAGCGGTACTTACTACGAGCAGTACTTC.